A selection of T cell receptor beta chains follows, all from one sample in a study of blood T cell repertoires in COVID-19. The method was immunoSEQ multiplex PCR; TCRdb's version includes in-frame clones alone and lacks a portion of them. The table has hundreds of thousands of clones, 75% to 90% seen once. Source material: PBMCs or T cells enriched from blood (not recorded which). These receptors came from a man aged 25 to 40 who had recovered from COVID-19. CDR3s include the opening cysteine and the closing phenylalanine or tryptophan. A D gene is named only where the DNA matches it firmly. For some rows the clone size is stated as once, few or many, or as a class when expanded; others skip it.

TRBD2	-	TRBV4-1	TRBJ2-7	CASSQKGLVTYEQYF	TGCGCCAGCAGCCAGAAGGGACTAGTAACCTACGAGCAGTACTTC
-	-	TRBV27	TRBJ2-7	CASSLSISRVEQYF	TGTGCCAGCAGTTTATCGATTTCCCGGGTCGAGCAGTACTTC
TRBD2	-	TRBV28	TRBJ2-7	CASSLGGGKYEQYF	TGTGCCAGCAGTTTGGGCGGGGGAAAATACGAGCAGTACTTC
TRBD1	-	TRBV3-1/TRBV3-2	TRBJ1-1	CASSHTGTGAIEAFF	TGTGCCAGCAGCCATACCGGGACAGGGGCCATTGAAGCTTTCTTT
-	-	TRBV4-2	TRBJ2-2	CASSQAHGGTGELFF	TGTGCCAGCAGCCAAGCCCACGGAGGGACCGGGGAGCTGTTTTTT
-	-	TRBV19	TRBJ1-2	CASSIHSYGYTF	TGTGCCAGTAGTATACACAGTTATGGCTACACCTTC
TRBD2	-	TRBV19	TRBJ2-7	CASSISRTSGGRSSYEQYF	TGTGCCAGTAGTATATCCCGTACCAGCGGGGGCCGAAGCTCCTACGAGCAGTACTTC
-	-	TRBV10-2	TRBJ2-7	CASSVRTSYEQYF	TGCGCCAGCAGTGTTAGGACATCGTACGAGCAGTACTTC
-	-	TRBV27	TRBJ1-4	CASRGYRVEKLFF	TGTGCCAGCAGAGGTTACAGGGTCGAAAAACTGTTTTTT
-	-	TRBV4-2	TRBJ1-5	CASSQPTGPQHF	TGTGCCAGCAGCCAACCAACGGGGCCCCAGCATTTT
-	once	TRBV7-8	TRBJ1-4	CASSLRRFAGSEKLFF	TGTGCCAGCAGCTTACGGAGGTTCGCCGGGTCGGAAAAACTGTTTTTT
TRBD1	-	TRBV7-9	TRBJ2-3	CASSSGQPTDTQYF	TGTGCCAGCAGCTCGGGACAGCCCACAGATACGCAGTATTTT
TRBD2	-	TRBV28	TRBJ2-1	CASSSTLAGAYNEQFF	TGTGCCAGCAGTTCCACCCTAGCGGGAGCCTACAATGAGCAGTTCTTC
TRBD2	-	TRBV11-2	TRBJ2-7	CASSPRTSGSEQYF	TGTGCCAGCAGCCCCAGGACTAGCGGGAGCGAGCAGTACTTC
-	-	TRBV12-3/TRBV12-4	TRBJ1-1	CASSRRQNTEAFF	TGTGCCAGCAGTCGAAGACAGAACACTGAAGCTTTCTTT
-	-	TRBV24-1	TRBJ2-5	CATSDRQEPEETQYF	TGTGCCACCAGTGATAGACAGGAGCCGGAAGAGACCCAGTACTTC
-	once	TRBV12-3/TRBV12-4	TRBJ2-7	CASSLTRADQYF	TGTGCCAGCAGTCTAACTAGGGCAGATCAGTACTTC
-	-	TRBV11-2	TRBJ2-6	CASSPPLSGANVLTF	TGTGCCAGCAGCCCCCCGCTCAGTGGGGCCAACGTCCTGACTTTC
TRBD1	-	TRBV18	TRBJ2-1	CASSPRQGNPNEQFF	TGTGCCAGCTCACCCAGACAGGGGAATCCCAATGAGCAGTTCTTC
-	many	TRBV9	TRBJ2-2	CASSVAFGTNTGELFF	TGTGCCAGCAGCGTAGCGTTCGGGACGAACACCGGGGAGCTGTTTTTT
-	-	TRBV27	TRBJ1-5	CASSLLAADSNQPQHF	TGTGCCAGCAGTTTATTGGCGGCGGATAGCAATCAGCCCCAGCATTTT
TRBD1	-	TRBV28	TRBJ1-6	CASSRDRGGGSPLHF	TGTGCCAGCAGTAGGGACAGGGGAGGAGGGTCACCCCTCCACTTT
-	-	TRBV3-1/TRBV3-2	TRBJ1-5	CASSQGGGYQPQHF	TGTGCCAGCAGCCAAGGGGGAGGATATCAGCCCCAGCATTTT
-	-	TRBV30	TRBJ2-3	CAWSSLASSTDTQYF	TGTGCCTGGAGTTCTCTAGCGTCTAGCACAGATACGCAGTATTTT
-	-	TRBV15	TRBJ1-4	CATVGAYEKLFF	TGTGCCACCGTGGGGGCTTATGAAAAACTGTTTTTT
TRBD2	-	TRBV20-1	TRBJ2-1	CSASSREVSSYNEQFF	TGCAGTGCTAGTTCGCGGGAGGTTAGCTCCTACAATGAGCAGTTCTTC
TRBD2	-	TRBV19	TRBJ2-1	CASSTPSGGSRGNEQFF	TGTGCCAGTAGTACTCCTAGCGGGGGGTCGCGTGGGAATGAGCAGTTCTTC
TRBD1	-	TRBV9	TRBJ1-5	CASSRQGGDQPQHF	TGTGCCAGCAGCCGACAGGGGGGGGATCAGCCCCAGCATTTT
TRBD2	-	TRBV6-5	TRBJ2-7	CASSLTSGPYEQYF	TGTGCCAGCAGTTTGACTAGCGGTCCTTACGAGCAGTACTTC
-	-	TRBV19	TRBJ1-1	CASSRDRTKNTEAFF	TGTGCCAGTAGTCGGGATAGGACGAAGAACACTGAAGCTTTCTTT
TRBD1	-	TRBV29-1	TRBJ1-2	CSVEQTGGVGYTF	TGCAGCGTTGAACAGACAGGGGGCGTTGGCTACACCTTC
-	-	TRBV4-1	TRBJ2-7	CASSQEGPPPTYEQYF	TGCGCCAGCAGCCAAGAGGGCCCTCCACCTACCTACGAGCAGTACTTC
-	few	TRBV3-1/TRBV3-2	TRBJ2-4	CASSQEGGVGIQYF	TGTGCCAGCAGCCAAGAGGGGGGAGTTGGTATTCAGTACTTC
-	-	TRBV5-1	TRBJ2-1	CASSVTGMRDNEQFF	TGCGCCAGCAGCGTCACAGGGATGAGGGACAATGAGCAGTTCTTC
-	-	TRBV5-1	TRBJ1-1	CASSRTGILDTEAFF	TGCGCCAGCAGCCGCACAGGGATTTTGGACACTGAAGCTTTCTTT
TRBD1	few	TRBV4-1	TRBJ1-5	CASSREQGNQPQHF	TGCGCCAGCAGCAGAGAACAGGGGAATCAGCCCCAGCATTTT
-	-	TRBV6-2/TRBV6-3	TRBJ1-3	CASNYDGGWSTIYF	TGTGCCAGCAATTACGACGGTGGCTGGAGCACCATATATTTT
-	-	TRBV7-8	TRBJ2-3	CASTLTGGDTQYF	TGTGCCAGCACCCTGACTGGAGGGGATACGCAGTATTTT
-	-	TRBV27	TRBJ2-1	CASSLIEQEQFF	TGTGCCAGCAGTTTGATCGAACAGGAGCAGTTCTTC
-	-	TRBV30	TRBJ2-3	CAWSTSTDTQYF	TGTGCCTGGAGTACTAGCACAGATACGCAGTATTTT
TRBD1	-	TRBV19	TRBJ2-2	CAGRDRSNTGELFF	TGTGCCGGAAGGGACAGATCGAACACCGGGGAGCTGTTTTTT